A selection of T cell receptor beta chains follows, all from one sample in a study of cytomegalovirus exposure and HLA in healthy donors. TCRdb's table, derived via immunoSEQ multiplex PCR, lists solely in-frame clones and lacks some. The data show tens of thousands of clones, about 72% seen once. Sequencing was done on a sample of PBMCs. The receptors were sampled from a man aged 25 to 45 in good health and CMV-seronegative. Each CDR3 is given with its conserved first and last residue. Fields, in order: D gene, CDR3 length, clone size, J gene, V gene, CDR3 protein, CDR3 DNA. D genes are given only for firm matches. Size is omitted from some rows. Given values are once, few, many or a class for expanded clones.

d_gene: -
len: 14
abundance: -
j_gene: TRBJ1-3
v_gene: TRBV15
CDR3aa: CATSPRYSGNTIYF
CDR3nt: TGTGCCACCAGCCCTCGGTACTCTGGAAACACCATATATTTT

d_gene: -
len: 13
abundance: -
j_gene: TRBJ2-1
v_gene: TRBV19
CDR3aa: CASTNLVPGEQFF
CDR3nt: TGTGCCAGTACCAACCTAGTCCCGGGGGAGCAGTTCTTC

d_gene: -
len: 13
abundance: -
j_gene: TRBJ1-2
v_gene: TRBV30
CDR3aa: CAWSVTTNYGYTF
CDR3nt: TGTGCCTGGAGCGTTACAACAAACTATGGCTACACCTTC

d_gene: -
len: 12
abundance: -
j_gene: TRBJ1-1
v_gene: TRBV2
CDR3aa: CASSPAGSEAFF
CDR3nt: TGTGCCAGCAGTCCTGCTGGGAGTGAAGCTTTCTTT

d_gene: -
len: 12
abundance: -
j_gene: TRBJ2-2
v_gene: TRBV6-5
CDR3aa: CASSRLDRELFF
CDR3nt: TGTGCCAGCAGTCGACTTGACCGGGAGCTGTTTTTT

d_gene: TRBD1
len: 18
abundance: -
j_gene: TRBJ1-3
v_gene: TRBV7-2
CDR3aa: CASSLAGQGWNSGNTIYF
CDR3nt: TGTGCCAGCAGCTTAGCAGGACAGGGGTGGAACTCTGGAAACACCATATATTTT

d_gene: TRBD1
len: 14
abundance: -
j_gene: TRBJ1-6
v_gene: TRBV27
CDR3aa: CASRTTGVVSPLHF
CDR3nt: TGTGCCAGCAGAACGACAGGGGTGGTTTCACCCCTCCACTTT

d_gene: -
len: 14
abundance: once
j_gene: TRBJ2-5
v_gene: TRBV7-2
CDR3aa: CASSLLRGTETQYF
CDR3nt: TGTGCCAGCAGCTTACTTCGGGGGACAGAGACCCAGTACTTC

d_gene: -
len: 15
abundance: -
j_gene: TRBJ1-1
v_gene: TRBV19
CDR3aa: CASFLRRVMNTEAFF
CDR3nt: TGTGCCAGTTTCCTCCGACGGGTTATGAACACTGAAGCTTTCTTT

d_gene: TRBD2
len: 16
abundance: -
j_gene: TRBJ2-2
v_gene: TRBV9
CDR3aa: CASSRRLAGDTGELFF
CDR3nt: TGTGCCAGCAGCAGGAGACTAGCGGGAGACACCGGGGAGCTGTTTTTT

d_gene: -
len: 13
abundance: -
j_gene: TRBJ2-7
v_gene: TRBV27
CDR3aa: CASSAGPQYEQYF
CDR3nt: TGTGCCAGCAGCGCAGGCCCACAATACGAGCAGTACTTC

d_gene: -
len: 12
abundance: -
j_gene: TRBJ2-1
v_gene: TRBV7-2
CDR3aa: CASSLDLVKQFF
CDR3nt: TGTGCCAGCAGCTTAGACCTAGTCAAGCAGTTCTTC

d_gene: TRBD1
len: 15
abundance: -
j_gene: TRBJ1-5
v_gene: TRBV30
CDR3aa: CAWSVGNRGGQPQHF
CDR3nt: TGTGCCTGGAGTGTAGGGAACAGGGGTGGCCAGCCCCAGCATTTT

d_gene: -
len: 14
abundance: few
j_gene: TRBJ2-4
v_gene: TRBV4-3
CDR3aa: CASSPDGIGDIQYF
CDR3nt: TGCGCCAGCAGCCCCGACGGTATTGGAGACATTCAGTACTTC

d_gene: TRBD1
len: 14
abundance: -
j_gene: TRBJ2-7
v_gene: TRBV4-1
CDR3aa: CASSPGQGSYEQYF
CDR3nt: TGCGCCAGCAGCCCGGGACAGGGTTCCTACGAGCAGTACTTC

d_gene: TRBD1
len: 15
abundance: -
j_gene: TRBJ1-4
v_gene: TRBV9
CDR3aa: CASSVDWTGDEKLFF
CDR3nt: TGTGCCAGCAGCGTAGACTGGACAGGGGATGAAAAACTGTTTTTT

d_gene: -
len: 13
abundance: few
j_gene: TRBJ2-7
v_gene: TRBV19
CDR3aa: CASSIGRNYEQYF
CDR3nt: TGTGCCAGTAGTATAGGGCGGAACTACGAGCAGTACTTC

d_gene: -
len: 11
abundance: few
j_gene: TRBJ2-7
v_gene: TRBV6-1
CDR3aa: CASSSTYEQYF
CDR3nt: TGTGCCAGCAGTTCTACCTACGAGCAGTACTTC

d_gene: TRBD1
len: 14
abundance: few
j_gene: TRBJ1-6
v_gene: TRBV9
CDR3aa: CASSGGQGRSPLHF
CDR3nt: TGTGCCAGCAGCGGTGGACAGGGTAGGTCACCCCTCCACTTT

d_gene: -
len: 14
abundance: -
j_gene: TRBJ1-1
v_gene: TRBV18
CDR3aa: CASSLGGANTEAFF
CDR3nt: TGTGCCAGCTCTCTCGGAGGGGCGAACACTGAAGCTTTCTTT

d_gene: -
len: 16
abundance: -
j_gene: TRBJ2-7
v_gene: TRBV2
CDR3aa: CASSERTVIYSYEQYF
CDR3nt: TGTGCCAGCAGTGAGAGGACTGTTATCTACTCCTACGAGCAGTACTTC

d_gene: -
len: 13
abundance: -
j_gene: TRBJ1-5
v_gene: TRBV9
CDR3aa: CASNGGGGEPQHF
CDR3nt: TGTGCCAGCAACGGGGGAGGTGGGGAGCCCCAGCATTTT

d_gene: -
len: 13
abundance: -
j_gene: TRBJ2-1
v_gene: TRBV5-6
CDR3aa: CASSLQGTNEQFF
CDR3nt: TGTGCCAGCAGCTTGCAGGGTACCAATGAGCAGTTCTTC

d_gene: -
len: 11
abundance: -
j_gene: TRBJ2-3
v_gene: TRBV30
CDR3aa: CACLSADTQYF
CDR3nt: TGTGCCTGTCTCAGCGCAGATACGCAGTATTTT

d_gene: -
len: 15
abundance: -
j_gene: TRBJ1-1
v_gene: TRBV6-6
CDR3aa: CASSDRSGMNTEAFF
CDR3nt: TGTGCCAGCAGTGACAGGTCGGGGATGAACACTGAAGCTTTCTTT

d_gene: -
len: 15
abundance: -
j_gene: TRBJ2-7
v_gene: TRBV28
CDR3aa: CASSPAQGSSYEQYF
CDR3nt: TGTGCCAGCAGCCCCGCGCAGGGGAGCTCCTACGAGCAGTACTTC

d_gene: TRBD1
len: 14
abundance: -
j_gene: TRBJ2-4
v_gene: TRBV30
CDR3aa: CAWIDRGSKNIQYF
CDR3nt: TGTGCCTGGATTGACAGGGGAAGCAAAAACATTCAGTACTTC

d_gene: TRBD2
len: 15
abundance: -
j_gene: TRBJ2-7
v_gene: TRBV9
CDR3aa: CASSLQAGWSYEQYF
CDR3nt: TGTGCCAGCAGCCTCCAAGCGGGATGGTCGTACGAGCAGTACTTC

d_gene: -
len: 14
abundance: few
j_gene: TRBJ1-1
v_gene: TRBV30
CDR3aa: CAWSVIQGNTEAFF
CDR3nt: TGTGCCTGGAGTGTCATACAGGGGAACACTGAAGCTTTCTTT

d_gene: TRBD2
len: 15
abundance: -
j_gene: TRBJ2-3
v_gene: TRBV5-1
CDR3aa: CASSLAEGRADTQYF
CDR3nt: TGCGCCAGCAGCTTGGCCGAAGGGAGGGCAGATACGCAGTATTTT

d_gene: TRBD1
len: 13
abundance: -
j_gene: TRBJ1-6
v_gene: TRBV30
CDR3aa: CAWDRGQNSPLHF
CDR3nt: TGTGCCTGGGACAGGGGGCAGAATTCACCCCTCCACTTT

d_gene: -
len: 13
abundance: -
j_gene: TRBJ1-1
v_gene: TRBV10-3
CDR3aa: CAISDVRSTEAFF
CDR3nt: TGTGCCATCAGTGATGTTAGGAGCACTGAAGCTTTCTTT

d_gene: -
len: 15
abundance: -
j_gene: TRBJ1-3
v_gene: TRBV28
CDR3aa: CASTKGRSSGNTIYF
CDR3nt: TGTGCCAGCACCAAGGGGAGGTCCTCTGGAAACACCATATATTTT

d_gene: TRBD1
len: 19
abundance: few
j_gene: TRBJ2-6
v_gene: TRBV10-3
CDR3aa: CAISEGSDRTLSGANVLTF
CDR3nt: TGTGCCATCAGTGAAGGATCGGACAGGACTCTCTCTGGGGCCAACGTCCTGACTTTC

d_gene: -
len: 16
abundance: -
j_gene: TRBJ2-3
v_gene: TRBV5-1
CDR3aa: CASSLQGYTSTDTQYF
CDR3nt: TGCGCCAGCAGCTTGCAGGGGTACACTAGCACAGATACGCAGTATTTT

d_gene: -
len: 14
abundance: -
j_gene: TRBJ2-7
v_gene: TRBV7-9
CDR3aa: CASSLVGLSYEQYF
CDR3nt: TGTGCCAGCAGCTTAGTTGGCCTTTCCTACGAGCAGTACTTC

d_gene: TRBD1
len: 14
abundance: -
j_gene: TRBJ1-4
v_gene: TRBV28
CDR3aa: CASSLRTGSEKLFF
CDR3nt: TGTGCCAGCAGTCTCCGGACAGGGTCCGAAAAACTGTTTTTT

d_gene: -
len: 15
abundance: -
j_gene: TRBJ2-2
v_gene: TRBV2
CDR3aa: CASSNRQGIPGELFF
CDR3nt: TGTGCCAGCAGCAATCGTCAGGGAATACCCGGGGAGCTGTTTTTT

d_gene: -
len: 15
abundance: -
j_gene: TRBJ1-5
v_gene: TRBV4-2
CDR3aa: CASSQREGINQPQHF
CDR3nt: TGTGCCAGCAGCCAGAGAGAGGGAATCAATCAGCCCCAGCATTTT

d_gene: -
len: 12
abundance: -
j_gene: TRBJ2-5
v_gene: TRBV7-9
CDR3aa: CASSSRGETQYF
CDR3nt: TGTGCCAGCAGCTCGAGGGGGGAGACCCAGTACTTC

d_gene: -
len: 14
abundance: -
j_gene: TRBJ2-2
v_gene: TRBV6-6
CDR3aa: CASSYLRGAGELFF
CDR3nt: TGTGCCAGCAGTTACCTCCGGGGGGCAGGGGAGCTGTTTTTT

d_gene: -
len: 11
abundance: few
j_gene: TRBJ2-4
v_gene: TRBV20-1
CDR3aa: CSAYGASLQYF
CDR3nt: TGCAGTGCTTATGGAGCTTCCCTTCAGTACTTC

d_gene: TRBD1
len: 15
abundance: -
j_gene: TRBJ1-2
v_gene: TRBV5-4
CDR3aa: CASSQPAGGAYGYPF
CDR3nt: TGTGCCAGCAGCCAGCCCGCAGGGGGCGCGTATGGCTACCCCTTC

d_gene: -
len: 12
abundance: -
j_gene: TRBJ1-4
v_gene: TRBV19
CDR3aa: CASSIWGEKLFF
CDR3nt: TGTGCCAGTAGTATTTGGGGCGAAAAACTGTTTTTT

d_gene: -
len: 11
abundance: -
j_gene: TRBJ2-7
v_gene: TRBV7-2
CDR3aa: CASSYLSEQYF
CDR3nt: TGTGCCAGCAGCTATCTAAGCGAGCAGTACTTC